The 6 T cell receptor beta chains in this list originate from one sample, sequenced in a study of glioma-infiltrating T cells. Using RNA template, CDR3s of TCR alpha and beta were amplified with iRepertoire arm-PCR. TCRdb reanalysed the multiplex PCR reads using MiXCR and keeps one entry per CDR3 protein. The sample shows about 210,000 distinct CDR3 sequences, around 30% of them seen only once. Sequencing used glioma tissue, nonneoplastic brain tissue, or PBMCs (not recorded which). These receptors were taken from a human donor with low-grade glioma or glioblastoma, undergoing nonglioma brain surgery, or in good health (not recorded which).

The chain combines TRBV29-1 with TRBJ2-1; 12 positions agree with TRBD2. Germline V lookup: CDR1 SQVTM, CDR2 ANQGSEA. Germline trimming cut 7 bases from V and 7 bases from J; bases unmatched to any gene: 2. The CDR3 is made up of 12 amino acids. In DNA, the CDR3 is TGCAGCGCCGGGACTAGCGGGAATGAGCAGTTCTTC. Amino acid sequence: CSAGTSGNEQFF.

This clonotype has at least ten counts. The chain couples TRBV5-1 to TRBJ2-7; D not certain. Germline assignment: CDR1 SGHRS and CDR2 YFSETQ. CDR3 length: 13 amino acids. Trimming stripped 0 bases from V and 6 bases from J, with 10 bases between. The CDR3 DNA is TGCGCCAGCAGCTTGGCCAGAGACGGCGAGCAGTACTTC. Protein sequence: CASSLARDGEQYF.

This clonotype was counted many times. The genes are TRBV29-1 and TRBJ2-5; no clear D. V lost 2 bases and J 4 bases, leaving 8 bases between the germline ends. The CDR3 has 12 residues. Germline V gene lookup returns CDR1 SQVTM and CDR2 ANQGSEA. In DNA form, the CDR3 reads TGCAGCGTTGAATTCCTCGGAGAGACCCAGTACTTC. Amino acids: CSVEFLGETQYF.

This clonotype has a count of ten or more. The rearrangement joins TRBV27 to TRBJ1-1; weak D call: TRBD1 (5 bases). The CDR3 loop spans 14 amino acids. CDR1 and CDR2 from the germline V gene are MNHEY and SMNVEV (reference sequence). V gave up 3 bases and J gave up 2 bases, with 10 bases separating them. CDR3 loop: CASSLAGLNTEAFF. In nucleotides, the CDR3 is TGTGCCAGCAGTTTGGCAGGGTTAAACACTGAAGCTTTCTTT.

Concerning this clonotype: One junction end disagrees with the germline gene, perhaps due to a read error. The chain joins TRBV3-1 to TRBJ2-1, with a possible D match to TRBD2 (6 bases). CDR1 is LGHDT and CDR2 is YNNKEL in the germline V gene (reference sequence). This CDR3 has 16 amino acids. The CDR3 spells CASSQDWLGGNNEEFF. The DNA for the CDR3 is TGTGCCAGCAGCCAAGATTGGTTAGGAGGGAACAATGAGGAGTTCTTC.

In this sample, this clonotype turned up many times. CDR3 nucleotides: TGTGCCAGCAGCCCTGACAGGGCGGCCGGGGAGCTGTTTTTT. Amino acid sequence: CASSPDRAAGELFF. The chain couples TRBV7-9 to TRBJ2-2; 7 positions agree with TRBD1. CDR3 size: 14 residues. Germline assignment: CDR1 SEHNR and CDR2 FQNEAQ (reference sequence). After removal of 5 bases from V and 6 bases from J, the junction contained 6 bases not matched to a gene.